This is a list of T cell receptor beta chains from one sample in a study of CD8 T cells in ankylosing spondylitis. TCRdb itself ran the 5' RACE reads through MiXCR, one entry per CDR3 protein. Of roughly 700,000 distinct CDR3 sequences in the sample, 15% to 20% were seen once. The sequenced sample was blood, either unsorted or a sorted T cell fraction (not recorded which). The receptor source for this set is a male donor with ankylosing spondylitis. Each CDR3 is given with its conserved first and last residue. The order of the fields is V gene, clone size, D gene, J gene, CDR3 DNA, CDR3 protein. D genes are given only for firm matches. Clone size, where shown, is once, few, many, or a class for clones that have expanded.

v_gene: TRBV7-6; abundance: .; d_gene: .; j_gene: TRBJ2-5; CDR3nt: TGTGCCAGCAGCTTAAGTATGCGGAACCAAGAGACCCAGTACTTC; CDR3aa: CASSLSMRNQETQYF
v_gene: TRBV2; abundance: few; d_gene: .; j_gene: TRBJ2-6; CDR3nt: TGTGCCAGCAGTGACCCCGGGACGGACATTGGTGGGGCCAACGTCCTGACTTTC; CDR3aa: CASSDPGTDIGGANVLTF
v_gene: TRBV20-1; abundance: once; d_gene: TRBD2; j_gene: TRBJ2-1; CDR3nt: TGCTGTGCTAGGGACCCGGCTAGCGGGTCCCACTACAATGAGCAGTTCTTC; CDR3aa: CCARDPASGSHYNEQFF
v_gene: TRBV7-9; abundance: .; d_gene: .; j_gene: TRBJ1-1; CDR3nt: TGTGCCAGCAATGTCCGAGGACAGAACACTGAAGCTTTCTTT; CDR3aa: CASNVRGQNTEAFF
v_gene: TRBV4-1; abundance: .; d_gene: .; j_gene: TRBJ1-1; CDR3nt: TGCGCCAGCAGCCAAGATGAGGGGAGAACTGAAGCTTTCTTT; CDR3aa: CASSQDEGRTEAFF
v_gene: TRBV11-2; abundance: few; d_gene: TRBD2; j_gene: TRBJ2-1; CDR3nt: TGTGCCAGCAGCTTAAGGGGACGACCTAGCGGGAGGACAACGTACAATGAGCAGTTCTTC; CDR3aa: CASSLRGRPSGRTTYNEQFF
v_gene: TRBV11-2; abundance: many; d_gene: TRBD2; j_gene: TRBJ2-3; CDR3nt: TGTGCCAGCAGCCCCAAGCGGTCTAGCGGGAGTTCTTGGGATACGCAGTATTTT; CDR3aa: CASSPKRSSGSSWDTQYF
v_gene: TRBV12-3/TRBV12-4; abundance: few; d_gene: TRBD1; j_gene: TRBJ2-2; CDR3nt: TGTGCCAGCGGCCGGGACAGGGTGACCGGGGAGCTGTTTTTT; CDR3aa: CASGRDRVTGELFF
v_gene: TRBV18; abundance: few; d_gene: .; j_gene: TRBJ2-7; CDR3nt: TGTGCCAGCTCACCACCGAGCGTCTACGAGCAGTACTTC; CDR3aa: CASSPPSVYEQYF
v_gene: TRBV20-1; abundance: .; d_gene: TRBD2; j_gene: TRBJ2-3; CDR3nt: TGCAGTGCTCCCGGGGGAGGGCCGAGCCCAGATACGCAGTATTTT; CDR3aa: CSAPGGGPSPDTQYF
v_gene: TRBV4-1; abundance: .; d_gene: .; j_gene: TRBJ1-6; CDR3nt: TGCGCCAGCAGCCAATTGTTTGGGAATTCACCCCTCCACTTT; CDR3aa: CASSQLFGNSPLHF
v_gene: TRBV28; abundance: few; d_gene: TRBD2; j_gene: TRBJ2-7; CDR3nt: TGTGCCAGCATCTCGCGGGGGAGCGGGAGACCATACGAGCAGTACTTC; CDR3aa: CASISRGSGRPYEQYF
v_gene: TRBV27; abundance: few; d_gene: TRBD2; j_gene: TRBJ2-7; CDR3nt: TGTGCCAGCAGTTCCCGGGCGGGGGATTCCTACGAGCAGTACTTC; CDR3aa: CASSSRAGDSYEQYF
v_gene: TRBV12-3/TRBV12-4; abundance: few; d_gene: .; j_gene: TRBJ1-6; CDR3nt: TGTGCCAGCAGCAAAAGTGAGGTTATGCCCCTCCACTTT; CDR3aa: CASSKSEVMPLHF
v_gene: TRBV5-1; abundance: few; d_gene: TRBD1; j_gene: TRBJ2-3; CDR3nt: TGCGCCAGCAAGGGGACAGGGGGTTTTGTCTCAGATACGCAGTATTTT; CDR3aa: CASKGTGGFVSDTQYF
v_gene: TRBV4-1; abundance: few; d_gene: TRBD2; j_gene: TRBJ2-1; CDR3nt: TGCGCCAGCAGCCAAGAGGTTAGCGGGGTCTCCTACAATGAGCAGTTCTTC; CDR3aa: CASSQEVSGVSYNEQFF
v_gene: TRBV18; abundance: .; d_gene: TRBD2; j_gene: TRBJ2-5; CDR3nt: TGTGCCAGCTCACCCGGGACTAACAAAGAGACCCAGTACTTC; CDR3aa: CASSPGTNKETQYF
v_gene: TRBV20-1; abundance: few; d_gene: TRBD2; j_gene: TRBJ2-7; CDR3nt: TGCAGTGCTAGGCTGGCGGTTAGCGGGGACTCCTACGAGCAGTACTTC; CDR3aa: CSARLAVSGDSYEQYF
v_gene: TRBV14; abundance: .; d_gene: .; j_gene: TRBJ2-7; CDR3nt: TGTGCCAGCAGCCGAGACAGGAGCGGCGCCTACGAGCAGTACTTC; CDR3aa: CASSRDRSGAYEQYF
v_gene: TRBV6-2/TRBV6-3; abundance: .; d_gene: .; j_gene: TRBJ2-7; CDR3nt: TGTGCCAGCAGCCCCGACGAGCCCTACGAGCAGTACTTC; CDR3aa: CASSPDEPYEQYF
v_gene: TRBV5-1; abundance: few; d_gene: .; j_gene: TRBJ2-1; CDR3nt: TGCGCCAGCAGCTTGAGGGGTCCTACCTACAATGAGCAGTTCTTC; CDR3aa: CASSLRGPTYNEQFF
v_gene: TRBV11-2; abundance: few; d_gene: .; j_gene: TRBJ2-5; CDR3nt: TGTGCCAGCGGTGTAAAGGAGACCCAGTACTTC; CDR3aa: CASGVKETQYF
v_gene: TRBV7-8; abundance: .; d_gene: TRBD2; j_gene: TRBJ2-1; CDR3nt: TGTGCCAGCAGCTTAGGGACTAGCGATTATGAGCAGTTCTTC; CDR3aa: CASSLGTSDYEQFF